The source of this TCR beta chain is a study of CD8 T cells in ankylosing spondylitis. Study results and limitations: Before this, some motif variants had been reported in reactive arthritis synovial fluid and blood. Disease-linked clones were found to be CD8+ and relatively rare in peripheral blood. Among TCR beta sequences, a motif of fewer than 10 highly homologous variants appeared characteristic of ankylosing spondylitis blood. Reportedly, significant enrichment of disease-linked clones occurred in matched ankylosing spondylitis synovial fluid.

TCRdb reprocessed the 5' RACE reads with MiXCR, giving one entry per CDR3 protein. The sample carries fewer than 200,000 distinct CDR3 sequences, around a sixth recorded once. This clonotype was counted a single time. What it recognizes is unknown. The CDR3 is 16 amino acids. The germline V gene has CDR1 SGHKS and CDR2 YYEKEE (reference sequence). Trimming stripped 4 bases from V and 3 bases from J, with 20 bases between. This chain uses TRBV5-5 with TRBJ2-7; the D is unclear. The sequence derives from a male donor between 5 and 29 years old with ankylosing spondylitis or in good health (not recorded which). The specimen sequenced was blood, either unsorted or a sorted T cell fraction (not recorded which). The CDR3 spells CASSTRPTPLGYEQYF. The CDR3 DNA is TGTGCCAGCAGCACTCGGCCCACCCCCTTGGGCTACGAGCAGTACTTC.